This TCR beta chain was sequenced in a study of T cells in Graves' hyperthyroidism and ophthalmopathy. At the level of the study: Blood was drawn when the patient was first diagnosed and still untreated.

Germline-derived CDR1 and CDR2 are MNHGY and SVAAGI. The CDR3 is 14 residues long. Unmatched junction bases numbered 7, after V lost 5 bases and J lost 6 bases. Using RNA transcripts as the source, TCR beta CDR3 regions were amplified. A set of HTBI primers served as the primers for a first-round RT-PCR of the TCR CDR3. TCRdb reprocessed the multiplex PCR reads via MiXCR and lists one record per CDR3 protein. The profile shows under 350,000 distinct CDR3 sequences, 18% of them singletons. The receptor comes from a woman aged 45-65 years with Graves' hyperthyroidism. The sample was blood. The chain is built from TRBV6-9 and TRBJ2-4, with 7 bases that match TRBD1. CDR3 nucleotides: TGTGCCAGCAGTCTGGGGACAGCGGTAAACATTCAGTACTTC. This sequence encodes CASSLGTAVNIQYF.